Listed below are T cell receptor beta chains from one sample, sequenced in a study of blood T cell dynamics during melanoma immunotherapy. Produced via immunoSEQ multiplex PCR; TCRdb's table is partial and in-frame only. The data show roughly 4,200 clones, with around four fifths seen just once and about 15% held by the top ten. Sequenced here: blood, sampled from a patient treated with checkpoint blockade. The receptors come from a human donor with melanoma. CDR3s include the opening cysteine and the closing phenylalanine or tryptophan. The D gene is left open where the match is weak. Some rows have no size entry. The others give once, few or many, or a class for an expanded clone.

d_call: -; v_call: TRBV14; j_call: TRBJ2-7; clone_size: -; cdr3_nt: TGTGCCAGCAGCCAAGATGGCAGGTTCTCCTACGAGCAGTACTTC; cdr3_aa: CASSQDGRFSYEQYF
d_call: -; v_call: TRBV7-8; j_call: TRBJ1-3; clone_size: -; cdr3_nt: TGTGCCAGCGGGACTAGCGGGAGAAACTCTGGAAACACCATATATTTT; cdr3_aa: CASGTSGRNSGNTIYF
d_call: -; v_call: TRBV7-2; j_call: TRBJ1-3; clone_size: -; cdr3_nt: TGTGCCAGCAGCCCGCTCCCGGACGGAAGAGGAAACACCATATATTTT; cdr3_aa: CASSPLPDGRGNTIYF
d_call: TRBD1; v_call: TRBV29-1; j_call: TRBJ2-7; clone_size: -; cdr3_nt: TGCAGCTCGCCGGACAGGGGCAACTACGAGCAGTACTTC; cdr3_aa: CSSPDRGNYEQYF
d_call: -; v_call: TRBV7-2; j_call: TRBJ1-2; clone_size: -; cdr3_nt: TGTGCCAGCAGCTATGGAGGACCCGGAAACTATGGCTACACCTTC; cdr3_aa: CASSYGGPGNYGYTF
d_call: -; v_call: TRBV19; j_call: TRBJ1-5; clone_size: -; cdr3_nt: TGTGCCAGTAGTATAAAGGCGGCTAGCAATCAGCCCCAGCATTTT; cdr3_aa: CASSIKAASNQPQHF
d_call: -; v_call: TRBV7-2; j_call: TRBJ2-7; clone_size: once; cdr3_nt: TGTGCCAGCAGCTTAGTCAGCCGCAGCTCCTACGAGCAGTACTTC; cdr3_aa: CASSLVSRSSYEQYF
d_call: TRBD1; v_call: TRBV19; j_call: TRBJ1-2; clone_size: -; cdr3_nt: TGTGCCAGTAGTACCGGGACAGTAATCATCTATGGCTACACCTTC; cdr3_aa: CASSTGTVIIYGYTF
d_call: -; v_call: TRBV19; j_call: TRBJ1-5; clone_size: few; cdr3_nt: TGTGCCAGTAGTCCCCGTGGGGTATATAGCAATCAGCCCCAGCATTTT; cdr3_aa: CASSPRGVYSNQPQHF
d_call: -; v_call: TRBV19; j_call: TRBJ2-3; clone_size: -; cdr3_nt: TGTGCCAGTAGCCGCCTGGGCCAGGGGGGCTTGGGTACGCAGTATTTT; cdr3_aa: CASSRLGQGGLGTQYF
d_call: TRBD1; v_call: TRBV4-2; j_call: TRBJ1-2; clone_size: -; cdr3_nt: TGTGCCAGCAGCCAAGGCACCACAGGGGACTATGGCTACACCTTC; cdr3_aa: CASSQGTTGDYGYTF
d_call: TRBD1; v_call: TRBV7-2; j_call: TRBJ1-1; clone_size: -; cdr3_nt: TGTGCCAGCAGCTCCCCGGGACAGATGAACACTGAAGCTTTCTTT; cdr3_aa: CASSSPGQMNTEAFF
d_call: -; v_call: TRBV2; j_call: TRBJ2-7; clone_size: -; cdr3_nt: TGTGCCAGCAGTTCGACAGGGACTCCCTACGAGCAGTACTTC; cdr3_aa: CASSSTGTPYEQYF
d_call: -; v_call: TRBV5-1; j_call: TRBJ2-7; clone_size: -; cdr3_nt: TGCGCCAGCAGTTCCGACAGTCCCCCTCTGGGCGAGCAGTACTTC; cdr3_aa: CASSSDSPPLGEQYF
d_call: -; v_call: TRBV19; j_call: TRBJ1-6; clone_size: once; cdr3_nt: TGTGCCAGTAATATCCTCGGCCGGGGTTCACCCCTCCACTTT; cdr3_aa: CASNILGRGSPLHF
d_call: TRBD1; v_call: TRBV19; j_call: TRBJ1-3; clone_size: -; cdr3_nt: TGTGCCAGTAAGGGACAGGGCTCTGGAAACACCATATATTTT; cdr3_aa: CASKGQGSGNTIYF
d_call: -; v_call: TRBV7-8; j_call: TRBJ1-5; clone_size: -; cdr3_nt: TGTGCCAGCAGCGTCAGACACGACAGTAATCAGCCCCAGCATTTT; cdr3_aa: CASSVRHDSNQPQHF
d_call: -; v_call: TRBV7-2; j_call: TRBJ2-7; clone_size: -; cdr3_nt: TGTGCCAGCAGCCAAAGCGGGTACGAGCAGTACTTC; cdr3_aa: CASSQSGYEQYF
d_call: TRBD2; v_call: TRBV9; j_call: TRBJ2-7; clone_size: -; cdr3_nt: TGTGCCACAAGCCGGACTAGCGGGGGGCCTCCGTCCTACGAGCAGTACTTC; cdr3_aa: CATSRTSGGPPSYEQYF
d_call: -; v_call: TRBV19; j_call: TRBJ2-7; clone_size: -; cdr3_nt: TGTGCCAGTAGTGGCGATACAGGCGAGCAGTACTTC; cdr3_aa: CASSGDTGEQYF
d_call: -; v_call: TRBV7-2; j_call: TRBJ1-1; clone_size: -; cdr3_nt: TGTGCCAGCAGCTTCACGGGGACGGGGAACACTGAAGCTTTCTTT; cdr3_aa: CASSFTGTGNTEAFF
d_call: -; v_call: TRBV10-3; j_call: TRBJ1-2; clone_size: -; cdr3_nt: TGTGCCATCAGTTCCCGGGACGGCTATGGCTACACCTTC; cdr3_aa: CAISSRDGYGYTF
d_call: -; v_call: TRBV29-1; j_call: TRBJ1-2; clone_size: -; cdr3_nt: TGCAGCGTGCCGGGAGTTTATGGCTACACCTTC; cdr3_aa: CSVPGVYGYTF
d_call: TRBD1; v_call: TRBV29-1; j_call: TRBJ1-5; clone_size: -; cdr3_nt: TGCAGCGTTGGACAGGGGGGCAATCAGCCCCAGCATTTT; cdr3_aa: CSVGQGGNQPQHF
d_call: TRBD1; v_call: TRBV6-5; j_call: TRBJ1-2; clone_size: -; cdr3_nt: TGTGCCAGCAGTGGTTACTCCGCGGGACAGGGGGCGAACACCTTC; cdr3_aa: CASSGYSAGQGANTF
d_call: -; v_call: TRBV13; j_call: TRBJ1-2; clone_size: few; cdr3_nt: TGTGCCAGCAGCTTAGGACGGGGTAGACAAGGCTATGGCTACACCTTC; cdr3_aa: CASSLGRGRQGYGYTF
d_call: -; v_call: TRBV5-1; j_call: TRBJ1-2; clone_size: -; cdr3_nt: TGCGCCAGCAGCTCGGCTCAGGGGCCCCATGGCTACACCTTC; cdr3_aa: CASSSAQGPHGYTF
d_call: -; v_call: TRBV4-3; j_call: TRBJ1-6; clone_size: few; cdr3_nt: TGCGCCAGCAGCCCCGATATCGGCTATAATTCACCCCTCCACTTT; cdr3_aa: CASSPDIGYNSPLHF
d_call: -; v_call: TRBV19; j_call: TRBJ2-5; clone_size: few; cdr3_nt: TGTGCCACTAGGGGGGAGACCCAGTACTTC; cdr3_aa: CATRGETQYF
d_call: -; v_call: TRBV9; j_call: TRBJ1-2; clone_size: few; cdr3_nt: TGTGCCAGCAGCGCACGGGCCTATGGCTACACCTTC; cdr3_aa: CASSARAYGYTF
d_call: -; v_call: TRBV19; j_call: TRBJ1-5; clone_size: -; cdr3_nt: TGTGCCAGTACCTCACCCGACAGTGATTGGGATCTACCCCAGCATTTT; cdr3_aa: CASTSPDSDWDLPQHF
d_call: -; v_call: TRBV15; j_call: TRBJ1-6; clone_size: -; cdr3_nt: TGTGCCACCAGCTTACGGGTCCTTAATTCACCCCTCCACTTT; cdr3_aa: CATSLRVLNSPLHF
d_call: -; v_call: TRBV5-1; j_call: TRBJ1-2; clone_size: few; cdr3_nt: TGCGCCAGCAGCTTGGAGGCAATAGGCTACACCTTC; cdr3_aa: CASSLEAIGYTF
d_call: -; v_call: TRBV5-1; j_call: TRBJ1-5; clone_size: -; cdr3_nt: TGCGCCAGCAGCTTGGATGGGACGAGCAATCAGCCCCAGCATTTT; cdr3_aa: CASSLDGTSNQPQHF
d_call: -; v_call: TRBV11-2; j_call: TRBJ2-7; clone_size: -; cdr3_nt: TGTGCCAGCAGCTTTGGGACGGCCTACGAGCAGTACTTC; cdr3_aa: CASSFGTAYEQYF
d_call: TRBD1; v_call: TRBV30; j_call: TRBJ1-6; clone_size: -; cdr3_nt: TGTGCCTGGAGTGTAAGGACAGGGTCGTGGGGTAATTCACCCCTCCACTTT; cdr3_aa: CAWSVRTGSWGNSPLHF
d_call: -; v_call: TRBV6-5; j_call: TRBJ2-7; clone_size: -; cdr3_nt: TGTGCCAGCAGTTATAACCGACGGATCCCATACGAGCAGTACTTC; cdr3_aa: CASSYNRRIPYEQYF
d_call: -; v_call: TRBV19; j_call: TRBJ1-4; clone_size: -; cdr3_nt: TGTGCCAGTAGTATCGAGGACAGCCGCAATGAAAAACTGTTTTTT; cdr3_aa: CASSIEDSRNEKLFF
d_call: -; v_call: TRBV4-3; j_call: TRBJ1-2; clone_size: few; cdr3_nt: TGCGCCAGCAGCCAAGACGCTTTAACAGGCGGCGACGATGGCTACACCTTC; cdr3_aa: CASSQDALTGGDDGYTF
d_call: -; v_call: TRBV7-6; j_call: TRBJ1-2; clone_size: -; cdr3_nt: TGTGCCAGCAGCTTAACCCCGGGTGCCTATGGCTACACCTTC; cdr3_aa: CASSLTPGAYGYTF
d_call: -; v_call: TRBV9; j_call: TRBJ2-7; clone_size: -; cdr3_nt: TGTGCCAGCAGCGTAGGCCAGGGGTACGACGAGCAGTACTTC; cdr3_aa: CASSVGQGYDEQYF
d_call: -; v_call: TRBV12-5; j_call: TRBJ1-1; clone_size: -; cdr3_nt: TGTGCTGGCCGCGGGACACCCTACACTGAAGCTTTCTTT; cdr3_aa: CAGRGTPYTEAFF
d_call: -; v_call: TRBV5-6; j_call: TRBJ1-2; clone_size: -; cdr3_nt: TGTGCCAGCAGCTTGGCCAACTATGGCTACACCTTC; cdr3_aa: CASSLANYGYTF
d_call: TRBD1; v_call: TRBV19; j_call: TRBJ2-7; clone_size: -; cdr3_nt: TGTGCCAGTAGTTCAGGACAGGGGGCCTCCGAGCAGTACTTC; cdr3_aa: CASSSGQGASEQYF
d_call: -; v_call: TRBV2; j_call: TRBJ1-2; clone_size: -; cdr3_nt: TGTGCCAGCAGTGAGTTGGACTATCCGAACTATGGCTACACCTTC; cdr3_aa: CASSELDYPNYGYTF
d_call: -; v_call: TRBV5-1; j_call: TRBJ2-3; clone_size: -; cdr3_nt: TGCGCCAGCAGTGAGGGGTTTGGGACAGATACGCAGTATTTT; cdr3_aa: CASSEGFGTDTQYF
d_call: TRBD1; v_call: TRBV18; j_call: TRBJ1-2; clone_size: -; cdr3_nt: TGTGCCAGCTCACCACGGACAGGGACAGGCTACACCTTC; cdr3_aa: CASSPRTGTGYTF
d_call: -; v_call: TRBV7-2; j_call: TRBJ2-7; clone_size: -; cdr3_nt: TGTGCCAGCAGCTTAGCGGGGGGGCCGACCGAGCAGTACTTC; cdr3_aa: CASSLAGGPTEQYF
d_call: -; v_call: TRBV7-2; j_call: TRBJ2-7; clone_size: -; cdr3_nt: TGTGCCAGCAGCGTGGGACTGCCGTTGAGCGAGCAGTACTTC; cdr3_aa: CASSVGLPLSEQYF
d_call: -; v_call: TRBV7-9; j_call: TRBJ1-2; clone_size: -; cdr3_nt: TGTGCCAGCAGCTCCCGGGACATGTACTATGGCTACACCTTC; cdr3_aa: CASSSRDMYYGYTF
d_call: TRBD2; v_call: TRBV5-6; j_call: TRBJ2-1; clone_size: -; cdr3_nt: TGTGCCAGCAGCCGGGGCCAGCGGGGTGAGCAGTTCTTC; cdr3_aa: CASSRGQRGEQFF
d_call: -; v_call: TRBV7-8; j_call: TRBJ2-7; clone_size: -; cdr3_nt: TGTGCCAGCAGTCGTAGTTACGAGCAGTACTTC; cdr3_aa: CASSRSYEQYF
d_call: TRBD1; v_call: TRBV5-1; j_call: TRBJ2-6; clone_size: -; cdr3_nt: TGTGCCAGCAGCTTGGGGACAGGGGGCTCTGGGGCCAACGTCCTGACTTTC; cdr3_aa: CASSLGTGGSGANVLTF